A single sample gave rise to the 31 T cell receptor beta chains below, sequenced in a study of T cells after yellow fever vaccination. TCRdb reprocessed the 5' RACE reads with MiXCR, giving one entry per CDR3 protein. This sample carries some 600,000 distinct CDR3 sequences, less than 20% of them seen once, and the ten largest clones take approximately 15%. The specimen was PBMCs, collected less than 6 days after the first yellow fever vaccination. These receptors were taken from a man aged 18 to 30 who received the YFV17D yellow fever vaccine.

The J gene is TRBJ1-5, the V gene TRBV10-3; D is undetermined. V lost 2 bases to trimming and J lost 4 bases, with 9 bases between them. The CDR3 has 14 amino acids. Germline V lookup: CDR1 ENHRY, CDR2 SYGVKD. The CDR3 DNA reads TGTGCCATCAGTGAGATACGGGGAAATCAGCCCCAGCATTTT. Translation gives CAISEIRGNQPQHF.

The V gene is TRBV6-1, the J gene TRBJ2-2; 9 bases agree with TRBD1. With V trimmed by 2 bases and J by 7 bases, 11 bases remained unmatched. This CDR3 comprises 17 residues. Germline V gene data show CDR1 as MNHNS and CDR2 as SASEGT. CDR3 in amino acids: CASSESYNRGHVGELFF. The CDR3 DNA follows: TGTGCCAGCAGTGAATCCTATAACAGGGGGCACGTCGGGGAGCTGTTTTTT.

CDR3 residues: CAISEPGQGGSPLHF. CDR3 nucleotides: TGTGCCATCAGTGAGCCCGGACAGGGGGGTTCACCCCTCCACTTT. V and J are TRBV10-3 and TRBJ1-6; 10 bases are shared with TRBD1. The CDR3 contains 15 residues. Trimming removed 2 bases from V and 9 bases from J; junction bases left unmatched: 4. CDR1 is ENHRY, CDR2 SYGVKD, per germline.

This sequence joins TRBV9 and TRBJ2-5, with D possibly being TRBD2 (5 bases). The CDR3 extends over 16 amino acids. CDR1 and CDR2 from the germline V gene are SGDLS and YYNGEE. Trimming shortened V by 1 base and J by 7 bases, and 20 bases separated the two germline ends. The CDR3 here is CASSVSSGDGGVTQYF. For the CDR3, the DNA is TGTGCCAGCAGCGTATCTTCTGGGGATGGAGGAGTGACCCAGTACTTC.

The chain links TRBV19 to TRBJ2-3, with D possibly matching TRBD1 (6 bases). Looked up from germline, CDR1 is LNHDA and CDR2 is SQIVND (reference sequence). The CDR3 has 16 residues. V was cut by 3 bases and J by 1 base, with 14 bases left in between. This chain's CDR3 is CASSMGSTGRTDTQYF. The CDR3 coding sequence is TGTGCCAGTAGTATGGGCTCGACAGGACGCACAGATACGCAGTATTTT.

This clonotype was found many times. The chain combines TRBV20-1 with TRBJ1-2; D is uncertain. The germline V gene encodes CDR1 DFQATT and CDR2 SNEGSKA (reference sequence). V dropped 4 bases and J dropped 1 base, with 13 bases sitting between them. The length of the CDR3 is 14 residues. CDR3 nucleotides: TGCAGTGCTAATCGTAGAGGTCTTAACTATGGCTACACCTTC. It encodes CSANRRGLNYGYTF.

This chain connects TRBV10-3 to TRBJ2-7, with 11 bases fitting TRBD2. J was trimmed by 13 bases and V by 8 bases; bases with no gene match: 16. Germline-derived CDR1 and CDR2 are ENHRY and SYGVKD. The CDR3 is made up of 14 amino acids. The CDR3 here is CAIGPGTSGNWVYF. CDR3 nucleotide sequence: TGTGCCATCGGCCCCGGGACTAGCGGAAACTGGGTCTACTTC.

This clonotype has more than one count but fewer than ten. V usage is TRBV6-2 or TRBV6-3 and J usage is TRBJ2-1; D call uncertain. This CDR3 is 12 amino acids long. Trimming took 4 bases from V and 8 from J, leaving 9 bases between them. Germline V gives CDR1 MNHEY, CDR2 SVGEGT. CDR3 sequence reads: CASSFTSHEQFF. The CDR3 coding sequence is TGTGCCAGCAGTTTCACCAGCCATGAGCAGTTCTTC.

The table lists this clonotype with a few counts. The V call is TRBV20-1, the J call TRBJ1-2; no reliable D call. Germline V CDR1 and CDR2: DFQATT, SNEGSKA (reference sequence). The CDR3 contains 12 residues. V lost 0 bases and J lost 4, with 6 bases in between. The CDR3 region has the DNA TGCAGTGCTAGAGATTATGGCTATGGCTACACCTTC. Protein product: CSARDYGYGYTF.

The chain is built from TRBV30 and TRBJ1-2; D unclear. Per the germline V gene, CDR1 is GTSNPN and CDR2 is SVGIG (reference sequence). The V and J ends lost 4 bases and 2 bases respectively, with 8 bases between them. This CDR3 is 12 amino acids long. The CDR3 protein is CAWTIGNYGYTF. As DNA, the CDR3 is TGTGCCTGGACGATAGGGAACTATGGCTACACCTTC.

This chain uses TRBV7-2 with TRBJ2-2, with D tentatively TRBD1 (5 bases). V was clipped by 7 bases and J by 4 bases, with 19 bases between them. The CDR3 loop spans 16 amino acids. The V gene's germline CDR1 is SGHTA and CDR2 FQGNSA. The CDR3 DNA follows: TGTGCCAGCACCAGACAGTCTGGGCATCCCACCGGGGAGCTGTTTTTT. It codes for CASTRQSGHPTGELFF.

The chain carries TRBV5-1 and TRBJ2-7; 11 bases line up with TRBD2. Losses at the gene ends were 1 base for V and 3 bases for J; bases not matched to a gene: 12. Germline V lookup: CDR1 SGHRS, CDR2 YFSETQ. This CDR3 is 18 amino acids long. The CDR3 protein is CASSLWASGGSTVYEQYF. The CDR3 DNA follows: TGCGCCAGCAGCTTGTGGGCTAGCGGGGGGTCTACTGTCTACGAGCAGTACTTC.

The chain carries TRBV11-1 and TRBJ2-5; 7 nucleotides agree with TRBD1. Germline V gene sequence: CDR1 SGHAT, CDR2 FQDESV (reference sequence). The CDR3 has 19 residues. J lost 2 bases, V lost 5 bases, and 20 bases had no gene match. The chain's CDR3 is CASSQPLQGRPRGQETQYF. CDR3 nucleotides: TGTGCCAGCAGCCAGCCGCTACAGGGGCGACCAAGGGGGCAAGAGACCCAGTACTTC.

This clonotype was recorded a few times. The V call is TRBV24-1, the J call TRBJ2-2; D is unclear. The CDR3 runs 13 residues. Trimming took 1 base from V and 6 from J, leaving 5 bases between them. CDR1 KGHDR and CDR2 SFDVKD come from the germline V gene. CDR3 sequence reads: CATSDFLSGELFF. CDR3 nucleotides: TGTGCCACCAGTGATTTTCTCTCCGGGGAGCTGTTTTTT.

This clonotype was detected a few times. The rearrangement joins TRBV18 to TRBJ1-1; D possibly corresponds to TRBD1 (6 bases). The CDR3 is 14 amino acids. The germline gives CDR1 KGHSH, CDR2 LQKENI. With 6 bases removed from V and 3 bases from J, the gap between germline ends came to 14 bases. The CDR3 bases are TGTGCCAGCTCGAAACCAGGGGAGTACACTGAAGCTTTCTTT. Protein sequence: CASSKPGEYTEAFF.

The chain uses TRBV15 and TRBJ1-4; 7 bases line up with TRBD1. Germline loops: CDR1 LNHNV, CDR2 YYDKDF (reference sequence). This CDR3 comprises 11 residues. Unmatched junction bases numbered 2, after V lost 6 bases and J lost 10 bases. The CDR3 region is CATSRQGKLFF. CDR3 DNA sequence: TGTGCCACCAGTCGACAGGGAAAACTGTTTTTT. The full variable domain, in which reference TRBV15 and TRBJ1-4 provide the parts outside the CDR3, is DAMVIQNPRYQVTQFGKPVTLSCSQTLNHNVMYWYQQKSSQAPKLLFHYYDKDFNNEADTPDNFQSRRPNTSFCFLDIRSPGLGDTAMYLCATSRQGKLFFGSGTQLSVL.

This clonotype occurred a few times. V is TRBV6-2 or TRBV6-3 and J is TRBJ2-5; 7 bases match TRBD2. The germline V gene has CDR1 MNHEY and CDR2 SVGEGT. V shed 5 bases and J 4 bases; nucleotides not matched to a gene: 10. This CDR3 is 15 amino acids long. The CDR3 loop is CASSPVGGGGETQYF. CDR3 nucleotide sequence: TGTGCCAGCAGTCCCGTGGGGGGGGGAGGAGAGACCCAGTACTTC.

This clonotype was counted ten times or more. The CDR3 reads CASSQDTTNEKLFF. CDR3 sequence (DNA): TGCGCCAGCAGCCAAGACACAACTAATGAAAAACTGTTTTTT. V usage is TRBV4-3 and J usage is TRBJ1-4; no clear D gene. The V gene's germline CDR1 is LGHNA and CDR2 YSLEER. The V and J ends lost 0 bases and 0 bases respectively, with 2 bases between them. The CDR3 totals 14 residues.

In this sample, this clonotype turned up many times. This chain joins TRBV7-8 and TRBJ2-3; no firm D call. Trimming took 2 bases from V and 1 from J, leaving 4 bases between them. This CDR3 is built from 13 residues. Germline loops: CDR1 SGHVS, CDR2 FQNEAQ. The CDR3 sequence is CASSLQGTDTQYF. As DNA, the CDR3 is TGTGCCAGCAGCTTACAGGGCACAGATACGCAGTATTTT.

This clonotype showed up just a few times. J is TRBJ1-2 and V is TRBV4-1, with 7 positions matching TRBD1. The V gene end was trimmed by 0 bases and the J gene end by 7 bases; junction bases not matched to a gene: 8. CDR3 length: 15 amino acids. CDR1 is MGHRA and CDR2 is YSYEKL in the germline V gene. The CDR3, as DNA: TGCGCCAGCAGCCAAGATGTGGTAACAGGGGTTGGCTACACCTTC. Amino acids: CASSQDVVTGVGYTF.

This clonotype was recorded a few times. This rearrangement joins TRBV5-6 to TRBJ2-1, with a tentative D call TRBD2 (6 bases). V was trimmed by 0 bases and J by 10 bases, leaving 17 bases between them. Germline CDR1 reads SGHDT; CDR2 reads YYEEEE. The length of the CDR3 is 15 residues. CDR3 nucleotides: TGTGCCAGCAGCTTGGGGGCGGGGCCCTCAGGGGAGCAGTTCTTC. Translation gives CASSLGAGPSGEQFF.

This clonotype came up once. V gene TRBV7-9 combines with J gene TRBJ2-6; 9 bases fit TRBD2. The CDR3 is made up of 14 amino acids. V trimming: 5 bases; J trimming: 7 bases; junction bases outside the gene matches: 3. The germline gives CDR1 SEHNR, CDR2 FQNEAQ (reference sequence). The CDR3 region has the DNA TGTGCCAGCAGCGGACTAGCGCGCGCCAACGTCCTGACTTTC. It specifies CASSGLARANVLTF.

The CDR3 DNA is TGTGCCAGCACCATTACCGGGACCGGAGCGAGGACCGGGGAGCTGTTTTTT. This encodes CASTITGTGARTGELFF. This chain joins TRBV5-6 and TRBJ2-2; D tentatively reads TRBD1 or TRBD2 (5 bases each). The V gene's germline CDR1 is SGHDT and CDR2 YYEEEE. The CDR3 has 17 amino acids. V was pared by 6 bases and J by 5 bases, with 23 bases between.

This clonotype has only a few counts. The rearrangement joins TRBV4-3 to TRBJ1-1; D gene uncertain. The V and J ends lost 4 bases and 1 base respectively, with 10 bases between them. The CDR3 has 14 residues. Per germline, CDR1 LGHNA and CDR2 YSLEER. CDR3 residues: CASSPNVGNTEAFF. CDR3 coding DNA: TGCGCCAGCAGCCCCAACGTCGGGAACACTGAAGCTTTCTTT.

The V gene is TRBV5-5, the J gene TRBJ2-4, with D unclear. The CDR3 loop spans 13 amino acids. Trimming cost V 7 bases and J 0 bases, with 8 bases left between them. Germline assignment: CDR1 SGHKS and CDR2 YYEKEE (reference sequence). The CDR3 nucleotides read TGTGCCAGCGGCGTCCTAGCCAAAAACATTCAGTACTTC. It yields the protein CASGVLAKNIQYF.

The J gene is TRBJ1-5, the V gene TRBV6-5; weak D call: TRBD1 (6 bases). V lost 5 bases, J lost 6 bases, and 17 bases lay in between. CDR1 and CDR2 (germline): MNHEY, SVGAGI. The CDR3 runs 15 residues. The CDR3 DNA sequence: TGTGCCAGCAGTACTATATTACAGGGAACTCAGCCCCAGCATTTT. Protein product: CASSTILQGTQPQHF.

This chain connects TRBV10-2 to TRBJ2-1, with 9 positions matching TRBD1. This CDR3 has 15 amino acids. CDR1 and CDR2 (germline): WSHSY, SAAADI. The ends lost 3 bases at V and 7 bases at J; junction bases unmatched: 7. The CDR3 DNA follows: TGCGCCAGCAGTGACGGACAGGGGTACACAAATGAGCAGTTCTTC. Its translation: CASSDGQGYTNEQFF.

The J gene is TRBJ2-7, the V gene TRBV2; D ambiguous. The V end lost 5 bases, the J end lost 6 bases, and 17 bases lay between the germline ends. Germline loops: CDR1 SNHLY, CDR2 FYNNEI. The CDR3 contains 14 residues. The CDR3 sequence: CASSKTDERSEQYF. The CDR3 bases are TGTGCCAGCAGTAAGACTGACGAACGCAGCGAGCAGTACTTC.

This chain joins TRBV24-1 and TRBJ1-2; no clear D gene. CDR1 and CDR2 from the germline V gene are KGHDR and SFDVKD. V lost 4 bases to trimming and J lost 8 bases, with 13 bases between them. The CDR3 runs to 13 residues. The CDR3 DNA reads TGTGCCACCAGTGACCACCAAGTGAGGGGCTACACCTTC. It yields the protein CATSDHQVRGYTF.

The chain links TRBV5-6 to TRBJ1-1, with 9 bases lining up with TRBD1. Germline lookup yields CDR1 SGHDT and CDR2 YYEEEE. The ends lost 0 bases at V and 1 base at J; junction bases unmatched: 4. This CDR3 comprises 16 residues. The CDR3, as DNA: TGTGCCAGCAGCTTGGGACAGGGGGTTTGGAACACTGAAGCTTTCTTT. It specifies CASSLGQGVWNTEAFF.

The chain recombines TRBV12-3 or TRBV12-4 with TRBJ1-5; D ambiguous. Trimming took 2 bases from V and 0 from J, leaving 14 bases between them. CDR3 length: 17 residues. In DNA form, the CDR3 reads TGTGCCAGCAGTTTATTACAGACCAGTTATAGCAATCAGCCCCAGCATTTT. Amino acid sequence: CASSLLQTSYSNQPQHF.